What follows is one TCR beta chain and its context. Antigen: not known. This sample was included in a study of cytomegalovirus exposure and HLA in healthy donors. Study-wide background: From donors who were HLA-typed, an early data release held 80 million to 85 million unique TCRs. General study findings and limits: Researchers reported that a few CMV-associated chains were confirmed in vitro as CMV antigen-specific. Cytomegalovirus-associated TCR beta chains were listed, numbering under 200.

The CDR3 is 15 residues long. Germline V gene sequence: CDR1 SNHLY, CDR2 FYNNEI. With 6 bases removed from V and 4 bases from J, the gap between germline ends came to 15 bases. The PCR had 60 Vbeta and 13 Jbeta primers. Original methodology: Roughly 11 million shared chains were among about 80 million unique TCR beta chains counted in a later analysis. The assay was immunoSEQ multiplex PCR, and TCRdb's table has in-frame clones only and misses some. V, J and clone size are those of that table, while D and trimming were read from the DNA. The sample has over 150,000 clones; 70% to 85% are singletons. The chain employs TRBV2 and TRBJ2-2, with a weak D call TRBD2 (6 bases). Input material: PBMCs. The source is a boy aged 2 to 10 in good health and CMV-seronegative. Here the CDR3 DNA reads TGTGCCAGCAGAGCTATGCGGGGAGGCACCGGGGAGCTGTTTTTT. It encodes CASRAMRGGTGELFF.